Each of the 28 T cell receptor beta chains below was sequenced from the same sample in a study of technical replicates of blood from a handful of donors. Method: immunoSEQ multiplex PCR; TCRdb's copy keeps in-frame clones and lacks some. Among 68,000 or so clones, approximately 97% were seen once, and the ten largest hold about 0.31%. The sample consisted of T cells isolated from PBMCs. These receptors all stem from a human donor in good health.

This sequence joins TRBV7-3 and TRBJ2-5; 8 nucleotides line up with TRBD1. The CDR3 is made up of 16 amino acids. V dropped 5 bases and J dropped 2; count of bases not matched to a gene: 10. Germline values: CDR1 SGHTA, CDR2 FQGTGA. The CDR3 spells CASSMTGAVRQETQYF. In nucleotides, the CDR3 is TGTGCCAGCAGCATGACAGGGGCTGTCAGGCAAGAGACCCAGTACTTC.

The rearrangement uses TRBV7-7 and TRBJ2-1; a weak D match, TRBD1 (7 bases). With 4 bases removed from V and 1 base from J, the gap between germline ends came to 8 bases. Germline V lookup: CDR1 SSHAT, CDR2 FNYEAQ (reference sequence). The CDR3 extends over 14 amino acids. CDR3 loop: CASSSGGSYNEQFF. The CDR3 coding sequence is TGTGCCAGCAGCTCAGGGGGGTCCTACAATGAGCAGTTCTTC.

The CDR3 sequence: CASKKVARETQYF. CDR3 sequence (DNA): TGTGCCAGCAAGAAGGTAGCGCGGGAGACCCAGTACTTC. The V and J genes are TRBV6-5 and TRBJ2-5; a weak D match, TRBD2 (5 bases). V was trimmed by 7 bases and J by 5 bases, leaving 14 bases between them. This CDR3 is 13 amino acids long. CDR1 and CDR2 from the germline V gene are MNHEY and SVGAGI.

V gene TRBV28 combines with J gene TRBJ1-3, with 7 bases lining up with TRBD1. V lost 6 bases to trimming and J lost 2 bases; unmatched junction nucleotides: 1. Germline assignment: CDR1 MDHEN and CDR2 SYDVKM. This CDR3 has 13 residues. The CDR3 DNA reads TGTGCCAGCAGGGGGACAGCTGGAAACACCATATATTTT. This gives the protein CASRGTAGNTIYF.

CDR3 in amino acids: CASGQPSGLSYEQYF. For the CDR3, the DNA is TGCGCCAGCGGACAACCTAGCGGTCTTTCCTACGAGCAGTACTTC. The genes are TRBV23-1 and TRBJ2-7; the match to TRBD2 covers 7 bases. TRBV23-1 is sorted into the ORF group, with uncertain function. With V trimmed by 8 bases and J by 1 base, 11 bases remained unmatched. The CDR3 runs 15 residues.

The genes are TRBV7-2 and TRBJ1-5; TRBD1 aligns across 9 bases. CDR1 is SGHTA, CDR2 FQGNSA, per germline. Trimming cost V 1 base and J 4 bases; bases outside gene matches: 2. This CDR3 contains 15 residues. The CDR3 region is CASSLEGTGNQPQHF. Here the CDR3 DNA reads TGTGCCAGCAGCTTAGAAGGGACAGGGAATCAGCCCCAGCATTTT.

This clone has just one count. The chain has TRBV10-3 and TRBJ1-1; a weak D match, TRBD1 (6 bases). Germline CDR1 ENHRY, CDR2 SYGVKD. Between the trimmed V and J ends, which lost 7 bases and 1 base, there was a span of 10 bases. The CDR3 contains 13 residues. CDR3 amino acids: CAIKAGENTEAFF. DNA of the CDR3: TGTGCCATCAAGGCAGGGGAGAACACTGAAGCTTTCTTT.

The V call is TRBV6-4, the J call TRBJ1-5, with unresolved D. This CDR3 spans 14 amino acids. V lost 0 bases to trimming and J lost 4 bases, with 7 bases between them. Germline CDR1 MRHNA, CDR2 SNTAGT. CDR3 nucleotides: TGTGCCAGCAGTGACTCTGGAGAGAATCAGCCCCAGCATTTT. Amino acid sequence: CASSDSGENQPQHF.

The rearrangement joins TRBV5-8 to TRBJ1-3; 12 bases agree with TRBD1. The V gene end was trimmed by 3 bases and the J gene end by 0 bases; junction bases not matched to a gene: 4. This CDR3 comprises 17 residues. From germline, CDR1 is SGHTS and CDR2 YDEGEE. In DNA form, the CDR3 reads TGTGCCAGCAGCTCAGGGACAGGGGGCTTCTCTGGAAACACCATATATTTT. As protein: CASSSGTGGFSGNTIYF.

The rearrangement uses TRBV5-1 and TRBJ1-1; no reliable D call. Germline V gives CDR1 SGHRS, CDR2 YFSETQ. CDR3 length: 14 residues. Trimming removed 2 bases at V and 1 base at J, with 9 bases between. CDR3 sequence (DNA): TGCGCCAGCAGCTTAAGTCGGTGGAACACTGAAGCTTTCTTT. Encoded protein: CASSLSRWNTEAFF. The whole variable domain, filled in from reference TRBV5-1 and TRBJ1-1, reads KAGVTQTPRYLIKTRGQQVTLSCSPISGHRSVSWYQQTPGQGLQFLFEYFSETQRNKGNFPGRFSGRQFSNSRSEMNVSTLELGDSALYLCASSLSRWNTEAFFGQGTRLTVV.

This clone was recorded once. The rearrangement links TRBV6-5 to TRBJ1-1, with D maybe TRBD1 (5 bases). Germline CDR1 and CDR2: MNHEY and SVGAGI. CDR3 length: 14 amino acids. The V end was cut by 5 bases, the J end by 2 bases, with 12 bases between. CDR3 nucleotides: TGTGCCAGCAGTCGACAGAGACGAAACACTGAAGCTTTCTTT. Residues: CASSRQRRNTEAFF.

The chain joins TRBV14 to TRBJ2-2; 7 bases align to TRBD1. J lost 2 bases, V lost 2 bases, and 8 bases had no gene match. The CDR3 covers 17 residues. CDR1 and CDR2 (germline): SGHDN, FVKESK. CDR3: CASSQLVGTVNTGELFF. For the CDR3, the DNA is TGTGCCAGCAGCCAATTGGTCGGGACAGTTAACACCGGGGAGCTGTTTTTT.

CDR3 amino acids: CASSPGTGNEKLFF. The CDR3 DNA follows: TGTGCCAGCAGTCCCGGGACAGGGAATGAAAAACTGTTTTTT. This chain links TRBV2 with TRBJ1-4; 9 nucleotides line up with TRBD1. The V segment lost 5 bases and the J segment 5 bases; nucleotides outside the gene matches: 3. Per the germline V gene, CDR1 is SNHLY and CDR2 is FYNNEI. This CDR3 region has 14 residues.

The chain uses TRBV30 and TRBJ2-1; 7 bases map to TRBD2. J gave up 0 bases and V 5 bases, and 4 bases lay outside the gene matches. The CDR3 is 14 residues long. CDR1 is GTSNPN, CDR2 SVGIG, per germline (reference sequence). The CDR3 loop is CAWQRDSSYNEQFF. The CDR3 nucleotides read TGTGCCTGGCAGCGGGATAGCTCCTACAATGAGCAGTTCTTC.

The gene calls are TRBV9 and TRBJ1-1; TRBD1 is a possible D gene (6 bases). Germline V lookup: CDR1 SGDLS, CDR2 YYNGEE. There are 12 residues in the CDR3. V lost 0 bases and J lost 8, with 8 bases in between. CDR3 nucleotide sequence: TGTGCCAGCAGCGTAGACAGGGAGGAAGCTTTCTTT. This translates into CASSVDREEAFF.

This chain's CDR3 is CASSAPGRHTEAFF. CDR3 in DNA: TGTGCCAGCAGTGCCCCAGGGAGGCACACTGAAGCTTTCTTT. This sequence joins TRBV25-1 and TRBJ1-1, with a possible D match to TRBD1 (5 bases). This CDR3 is 14 amino acids long. The germline V and J ends were trimmed by 4 bases and 3 bases, with 12 bases remaining between them. Germline V CDR1 and CDR2: MGHDK, SYGVNS.

The chain employs TRBV6-1 and TRBJ2-7; no reliable D call. V was pared by 4 bases and J by 1 base, with 8 bases between. The germline CDR1 and CDR2 sequences are MNHNS and SASEGT. This CDR3 contains 13 residues. CDR3 loop: CASSVYYSYEQYF. For the CDR3, the DNA is TGTGCCAGCAGTGTATATTATTCCTACGAGCAGTACTTC.

V and J are TRBV2 and TRBJ1-5; 8 bases match TRBD1. CDR1 is SNHLY, CDR2 FYNNEI, per germline. The ends lost 8 bases at V and 3 bases at J; junction bases unmatched: 6. This CDR3 region has 14 residues. This chain's CDR3 is CASEGQAPNQPQHF. In DNA, the CDR3 is TGTGCCAGCGAGGGACAGGCACCCAATCAGCCCCAGCATTTT.

The V gene is TRBV27, the J gene TRBJ2-7; D is possibly TRBD1 (6 bases). Germline values: CDR1 MNHEY, CDR2 SMNVEV (reference sequence). This CDR3 is built from 13 residues. Trimming left V 8 bases short and J 7 bases short, with 18 bases between. The CDR3 nucleotides read TGTGCCAGCGGTCAGGGGTCCCTTCGGGAGCAGTACTTC. Translated, it gives CASGQGSLREQYF.

The rearrangement joins TRBV9 to TRBJ1-5; D not resolved. The CDR3 runs to 14 residues. Germline CDR1 reads SGDLS; CDR2 reads YYNGEE. V was cut by 8 bases and J by 6 bases, with 18 bases left in between. The CDR3 loop reads CASNAGSSGQPQHF. For the CDR3, the DNA is TGTGCCAGTAATGCTGGTAGTTCAGGTCAGCCCCAGCATTTT.

The V call is TRBV7-9, the J call TRBJ2-6, with 8 bases aligning to TRBD1. V shed 3 bases and J 1 base; nucleotides not matched to a gene: 5. The CDR3 consists of 17 residues. Per the germline V gene, CDR1 is SEHNR and CDR2 is FQNEAQ (reference sequence). CDR3 sequence (DNA): TGTGCCAGCAGCTTTGCGGACAGGGTATCTGGGGCCAACGTCCTGACTTTC. Its translation: CASSFADRVSGANVLTF.

This chain connects TRBV27 to TRBJ1-1; possibly TRBD1 for D (6 bases). The germline gives CDR1 MNHEY, CDR2 SMNVEV (reference sequence). This CDR3 spans 14 amino acids. Trimming left V 4 bases short and J 1 base short, with 10 bases between. The DNA for the CDR3 is TGTGCCAGCAGTTACCGACAGGCGAACACTGAAGCTTTCTTT. As protein: CASSYRQANTEAFF.

The rearrangement uses TRBV10-3 and TRBJ2-2, with D perhaps matching TRBD2 (5 bases). Germline CDR1 is ENHRY and CDR2 is SYGVKD. The V and J ends lost 3 bases and 4 bases respectively, with 12 bases between them. CDR3 size: 15 residues. CDR3 region: CAISDSLAPTGELFF. The CDR3 bases are TGTGCCATCAGTGATAGCCTAGCACCCACCGGGGAGCTGTTTTTT.

This sequence joins TRBV7-2 and TRBJ1-1, with 8 nucleotides matching TRBD1. V was pared by 3 bases and J by 1 base, with 7 bases of the junction left unmatched. The germline gives CDR1 SGHTA, CDR2 FQGNSA. The CDR3 runs 16 residues. CDR3 amino acids: CASSFRWTGRNTEAFF. The CDR3 DNA reads as TGTGCCAGCAGCTTTCGTTGGACAGGGAGGAACACTGAAGCTTTCTTT.

The chain uses TRBV27 and TRBJ1-5; 9 bases are a match to TRBD1. CDR3 length: 15 amino acids. CDR1 is MNHEY and CDR2 is SMNVEV in the germline V gene (reference sequence). The V gene end was trimmed by 5 bases and the J gene end by 6 bases; junction bases not matched to a gene: 8. CDR3 coding DNA: TGTGCCAGCAGTGGTAGGACAGGGGTTCGTCAGCCCCAGCATTTT. Its protein is CASSGRTGVRQPQHF.

This chain links TRBV7-9 with TRBJ1-1; D is perhaps TRBD1 (5 bases). V lost 8 bases and J 0 bases, leaving 16 bases between the germline ends. The CDR3 runs to 15 residues. Germline V gene sequence: CDR1 SEHNR, CDR2 FQNEAQ (reference sequence). The CDR3, as DNA: TGTGCCAGCGTTATACACGGGGGGTTGAACACTGAAGCTTTCTTT. It yields the protein CASVIHGGLNTEAFF.

About this clone: This CDR3 is also generated by other DNA sequences in the sample. The chain has TRBV28 and TRBJ2-7, with D unclear. Germline values: CDR1 MDHEN, CDR2 SYDVKM. The CDR3 covers 13 residues. V lost 3 bases to trimming and J lost 3 bases, with 9 bases between them. The CDR3 loop is CASSLARFYEQYF. The CDR3 DNA follows: TGTGCCAGCAGTTTGGCTAGGTTCTACGAGCAGTACTTC.

V usage is TRBV9 and J usage is TRBJ2-3, with 9 bases identical to TRBD2. Losses at the gene ends were 0 bases for V and 4 bases for J; bases not matched to a gene: 3. CDR3 length: 15 residues. Germline CDR1 reads SGDLS; CDR2 reads YYNGEE. The chain's CDR3 is CASSVAAGGSDTQYF. The CDR3 DNA reads TGTGCCAGCAGCGTAGCTGCGGGAGGGTCAGATACGCAGTATTTT.